These 22 T cell receptor beta chains were all obtained from the same sample, sequenced in a study of blood T cell repertoires in COVID-19. Only in-frame clones appear in the TCRdb table, and some are missing; sequencing was by immunoSEQ multiplex PCR. The profile covers roughly 400,000 clones, with just under 90% appearing a single time and less than 2% taken by the ten largest. Sequencing was carried out using PBMCs or T cells enriched from blood (not recorded which). The receptor source for this set is a woman aged 25 to 39 who had recovered from COVID-19.

The chain couples TRBV7-3 to TRBJ2-3; 7 positions match TRBD2. CDR1 and CDR2 from the germline V gene are SGHTA and FQGTGA. The CDR3 runs 15 residues. Germline trimming cut 1 base from V and 4 bases from J; bases unmatched to any gene: 5. Here the CDR3 DNA reads TGTGCCAGCAGCTTAAGTTTACGGGGGGCAGATACGCAGTATTTT. It translates to CASSLSLRGADTQYF.

The V call is TRBV6-5, the J call TRBJ2-1, with 11 positions matching TRBD2. The CDR3 is 16 residues long. Germline V lookup: CDR1 MNHEY, CDR2 SVGAGI. The V and J ends lost 4 bases and 0 bases, in that order; junction bases with no gene match: 2. The DNA of the CDR3 is TGTGCCAGCAGTTCTAGCGGGGGGAGCTCCTACAATGAGCAGTTCTTC. This gives the protein CASSSSGGSSYNEQFF.

This chain connects TRBV3-1 (or the pseudogene TRBV3-2) to TRBJ2-1, with a weak D call TRBD2 (6 bases). This CDR3 contains 17 residues. From germline, CDR1 is LGHDT and CDR2 YNNKEL (reference sequence). With 1 base removed from V and 3 bases from J, the gap between germline ends came to 16 bases. Here the CDR3 reads CASSQVSPGEVYNEQFF. The CDR3, as DNA: TGTGCCAGCAGCCAAGTTTCGCCGGGAGAGGTCTACAATGAGCAGTTCTTC.

The chain couples TRBV27 to TRBJ1-2; no reliable D call. Germline-derived CDR1 and CDR2 are MNHEY and SMNVEV (reference sequence). This CDR3 has 12 amino acids. The V and J ends lost 2 bases and 7 bases respectively, with 8 bases between them. The chain's CDR3 is CASSLDGLGYTF. CDR3 coding DNA: TGTGCCAGCAGTTTAGATGGGCTTGGCTACACCTTC.

V and J are TRBV19 and TRBJ1-3; no reliable D call. The CDR3 has 15 amino acids. Trimming pared 7 bases from V and 3 bases from J, leaving 16 bases between. Germline values: CDR1 LNHDA, CDR2 SQIVND (reference sequence). The CDR3 nucleotides are TGTGCCAGTAATCTGGGCCCCGTTGATGGAAACACCATATATTTT. It encodes CASNLGPVDGNTIYF.

This clone was detected only a few times. The chain uses TRBV21-1 and TRBJ1-5. TRBV21-1 is listed as a pseudogene. The CDR3 is 17 amino acids. The chain's CDR3 is CASSKGRPGYYNQPQHF. The CDR3 DNA reads TGTGCCAGCAGCAAAGGTCGTCCCGGGTATTATAATCAGCCCCAGCATTTT.

This rearrangement joins TRBV27 to TRBJ1-1; the D gene is possibly TRBD1 (5 bases). The CDR3 extends over 17 amino acids. The V and J ends lost 1 base and 0 bases respectively, with 15 bases between them. Germline values: CDR1 MNHEY, CDR2 SMNVEV (reference sequence). As DNA, the CDR3 is TGTGCCAGCAGTTTATTTATTCGGGCAGGGATGAACACTGAAGCTTTCTTT. Its translation is CASSLFIRAGMNTEAFF.

The table lists this clone with a few counts. This chain uses TRBV24-1 with TRBJ1-2; 10 bases are a match to TRBD1. V lost 2 bases, J lost 4 bases, and 15 bases stayed unmatched. Germline V lookup: CDR1 KGHDR, CDR2 SFDVKD. This CDR3 contains 19 residues. CDR3 bases: TGTGCCACCAGTGATTCGGCCGGGACAGGGGTGATAGATAGCTATGGCTACACCTTC. Amino acid sequence: CATSDSAGTGVIDSYGYTF.

The chain links TRBV19 to TRBJ1-2; 7 positions agree with TRBD1. The CDR3 totals 15 residues. The V gene's germline CDR1 is LNHDA and CDR2 SQIVND (reference sequence). With V trimmed by 0 bases and J by 3 bases, 4 bases remained unmatched. Here the CDR3 reads CASSIEATGYYGYTF. For the CDR3, the DNA is TGTGCCAGTAGTATAGAAGCGACAGGGTACTATGGCTACACCTTC. Full variable domain (rest looked up from reference TRBV19 and TRBJ1-2): DGGITQSPKYLFRKEGQNVTLSCEQNLNHDAMYWYRQDPGQGLRLIYYSQIVNDFQKGDIAEGYSVSREKKESFPLTVTSAQKNPTAFYLCASSIEATGYYGYTFGSGTRLTVV.

This clone was recorded only once. This chain uses TRBV6-1 with TRBJ1-1, with 8 positions matching TRBD1. The germline V gene encodes CDR1 MNHNS and CDR2 SASEGT. The V segment lost 1 base and the J segment 2 bases; nucleotides outside the gene matches: 3. The CDR3 loop spans 15 amino acids. DNA of the CDR3: TGTGCCAGCAGTGAAGTAGACAGGGGAAACACTGAAGCTTTCTTT. This sequence encodes CASSEVDRGNTEAFF.

This clone came up once. This chain joins TRBV5-1 and TRBJ1-2; D is unresolved. This CDR3 region has 12 residues. V lost 4 bases and J lost 7, with 11 bases in between. CDR1 is SGHRS, CDR2 YFSETQ, per germline. The CDR3 loop reads CASSPLTFGYTF. As DNA, the CDR3 is TGCGCCAGCAGCCCCTTGACATTTGGCTACACCTTC.

V usage is TRBV24-1 and J usage is TRBJ2-7; 10 nucleotides line up with TRBD2. The CDR3 has 14 amino acids. After removal of 6 bases from V and 5 bases from J, the junction contained 6 bases not matched to a gene. Germline values: CDR1 KGHDR, CDR2 SFDVKD. The DNA of the CDR3 is TGTGCCACCAGTAAGCGCGGGACTAGCGACGAGCAGTACTTC. It codes for CATSKRGTSDEQYF.

This clone appeared a single time. This chain links TRBV30 with TRBJ1-5; 7 positions match TRBD1. CDR1 and CDR2 (germline): GTSNPN, SVGIG (reference sequence). J lost 1 base, V lost 6 bases, and 3 bases had no gene match. The CDR3 contains 13 residues. The DNA of the CDR3 is TGTGCCTGTTCAGGGGGGAGCAATCAGCCCCAGCATTTT. It translates to CACSGGSNQPQHF.

The CDR3 DNA follows: TGTGCCAGCAGCCAAGGTTCGGGAAACACCATATATTTT. It encodes CASSQGSGNTIYF. The gene calls are TRBV4-2 and TRBJ1-3; no clear D. Deletions cut 1 base from V and 4 bases from J, with 5 bases between. Germline V gene lookup returns CDR1 LGHNA and CDR2 YNFKEQ. This CDR3 has 13 amino acids.

CDR3 residues: CASSFEGEINSPLHF. The CDR3 DNA is TGTGCCAGCAGTTTTGAGGGGGAGATTAATTCACCCCTCCACTTT. The chain couples TRBV27 to TRBJ1-6; TRBD1 might be the D (6 bases). Deletions cut 3 bases from V and 6 bases from J, with 12 bases between. Germline lookup yields CDR1 MNHEY and CDR2 SMNVEV (reference sequence). The CDR3 has 15 residues.

The CDR3 reads CASSVRPGQAEQFF. CDR3 DNA sequence: TGTGCCAGCAGCGTCCGTCCCGGACAGGCCGAACAGTTCTTC. The V gene is TRBV5-4, the J gene TRBJ2-1, with 7 bases lining up with TRBD1. Germline values: CDR1 SGHNT, CDR2 YYREEE (reference sequence). The CDR3 totals 14 residues. V gave up 4 bases and J gave up 13 bases; unmatched junction bases: 14.

The chain couples TRBV7-8 to TRBJ2-1, with 7 bases lining up with TRBD1. This CDR3 is 15 amino acids long. Unmatched junction bases numbered 10, after V lost 5 bases and J lost 6 bases. Per the germline V gene, CDR1 is SGHVS and CDR2 is FQNEAQ. The CDR3 DNA is TGTGCCAGCAGCCGACCCAGGACAGGAATCAATGAGCAGTTCTTC. Residues: CASSRPRTGINEQFF.

V and J are TRBV10-1 and TRBJ2-3; 7 nucleotides agree with TRBD2. Per germline, CDR1 WNHNN and CDR2 SYGVQD (reference sequence). CDR3 length: 14 residues. V lost 4 bases and J lost 6; bases outside the gene matches: 7. The CDR3 sequence: CASSAVRERDTQYF. The CDR3 DNA reads as TGCGCCAGCAGTGCTGTGCGGGAGCGGGATACGCAGTATTTT.

This chain joins TRBV14 and TRBJ2-3, with 8 bases identical to TRBD2. The CDR3 extends over 16 amino acids. Germline V gives CDR1 SGHDN, CDR2 FVKESK. V gave up 2 bases and J gave up 0 bases; unmatched junction bases: 4. Here the CDR3 reads CASSQLAGSSTDTQYF. CDR3 bases: TGTGCCAGCAGCCAACTAGCGGGTTCTAGCACAGATACGCAGTATTTT. The full variable domain, in which reference TRBV14 and TRBJ2-3 provide the parts outside the CDR3, is EAGVTQFPSHSVIEKGQTVTLRCDPISGHDNLYWYRRVMGKEIKFLLHFVKESKQDESGMPNNRFLAERTGGTYSTLKVQPAELEDSGVYFCASSQLAGSSTDTQYFGPGTRLTVL.

The chain has TRBV20-1 and TRBJ2-3; 10 nucleotides line up with TRBD2. The germline V gene has CDR1 DFQATT and CDR2 SNEGSKA (reference sequence). V gave up 3 bases and J gave up 6 bases; unmatched junction bases: 9. The CDR3 runs 15 residues. CDR3 sequence: CSASYQREGRDTQYF. The CDR3 DNA sequence: TGCAGTGCTAGTTACCAGCGGGAGGGTAGGGATACGCAGTATTTT.

This chain links TRBV6-5 with TRBJ1-5, with 12 bases matching TRBD1. Germline-derived CDR1 and CDR2 are MNHEY and SVGAGI. The CDR3 sequence is 16 residues long. J gave up 6 bases and V 4 bases, and 7 bases lay outside the gene matches. CDR3 nucleotides: TGTGCCAGCAGTTCACTCCGGGACAGGGGGCCTCAGCCCCAGCATTTT. Its translation: CASSSLRDRGPQPQHF.

A few counts support this clone. The V call is TRBV12-3 or TRBV12-4, the J call TRBJ1-6; the D is unclear. The CDR3 is 13 residues long. V lost 4 bases and J 12 bases, leaving 13 bases between the germline ends. CDR3 residues: CASSYDGDGPLHF. CDR3 DNA sequence: TGTGCCAGCAGTTACGACGGGGATGGACCCCTCCACTTT.